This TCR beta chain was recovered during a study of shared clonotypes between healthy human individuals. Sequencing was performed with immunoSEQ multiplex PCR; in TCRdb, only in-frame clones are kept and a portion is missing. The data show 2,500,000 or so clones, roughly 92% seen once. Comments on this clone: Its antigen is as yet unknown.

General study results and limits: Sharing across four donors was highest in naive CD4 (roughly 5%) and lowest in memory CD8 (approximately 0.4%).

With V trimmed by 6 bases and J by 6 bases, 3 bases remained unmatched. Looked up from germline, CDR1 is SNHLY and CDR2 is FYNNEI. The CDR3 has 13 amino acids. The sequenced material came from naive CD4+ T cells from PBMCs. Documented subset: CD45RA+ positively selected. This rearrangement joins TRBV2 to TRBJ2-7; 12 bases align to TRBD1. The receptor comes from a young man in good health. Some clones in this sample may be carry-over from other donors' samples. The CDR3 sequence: CASRMGQGAEQYF. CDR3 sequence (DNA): TGTGCCAGCAGGATGGGACAGGGGGCCGAGCAGTACTTC.